Below, 21 T cell receptor beta chains from the same sample are listed, as sequenced in a study of shared clonotypes between healthy human individuals. Naive CD8 cells comprised CD45RO-negative, CCR7-positively selected cells, excluding terminally differentiated effector memory CD45RA+ cells. Assay used: immunoSEQ multiplex PCR; TCRdb lists only in-frame clones, some missing. The table includes nearly 2 million clones, roughly 95% detected once. Sequenced: naive CD8+ T cells sorted from blood. The receptor source for this set is a man between 18 and 29 years old in good health.

The rearrangement uses TRBV6-6 and TRBJ2-7; D gene uncertain. The CDR3 contains 14 residues. Germline CDR1 and CDR2: MNHNY and SVGAGI (reference sequence). Trimming pared 5 bases from V and 0 bases from J, leaving 11 bases between. For the CDR3, the DNA is TGTGCCAGCAGTCCCTCGAGGTCCTCCTACGAGCAGTACTTC. Its translation is CASSPSRSSYEQYF.

This clone was counted a single time. The same CDR3 arises from other DNA sequences in this sample as well. The chain uses TRBV13 and TRBJ2-7, with 7 bases identical to TRBD1. V was pared by 5 bases and J by 0 bases, with 4 bases of the junction left unmatched. CDR3 length equals 14 residues. The V gene's germline CDR1 is PRHDT and CDR2 FYEKMQ (reference sequence). CDR3 DNA: TGTGCCAGCAGCCTGGGACAGAACTCCTACGAGCAGTACTTC. The encoded protein is CASSLGQNSYEQYF.

This sequence joins TRBV11-2 and TRBJ2-3; 9 bases map to TRBD2. Germline CDR1 SGHAT, CDR2 FQNNGV. This CDR3 spans 17 amino acids. Trimming took 0 bases from V and 2 from J; bases not matched to a gene: 6. For the CDR3, the DNA is TGTGCCAGCAGCTTAGAGCGGGGGGGCCCTCCCACAGATACGCAGTATTTT. This gives the protein CASSLERGGPPTDTQYF.

This clone was counted a single time. This chain uses TRBV12-5 with TRBJ1-1; D is unresolved. The ends were cut back, 2 bases at V and 4 bases at J, with 5 bases in the middle. CDR3 length: 12 amino acids. Germline V CDR1 and CDR2: LGHNT, FRNRAP. CDR3 DNA: TGTGCTAGTGGTTTGCTGGGCACTGAAGCTTTCTTT. It yields the protein CASGLLGTEAFF.

This clone was found once. The J gene is TRBJ2-1, the V gene TRBV28; D gene uncertain. CDR1 is MDHEN and CDR2 is SYDVKM in the germline V gene. Trimming cost V 4 bases and J 10 bases, with 8 bases left between them. The CDR3 spans 11 residues. The CDR3 spells CASSSPGEQFF. The DNA of the CDR3 is TGTGCCAGCAGTTCTCCCGGGGAGCAGTTCTTC.

The chain couples TRBV28 to TRBJ2-7; the match to TRBD1 covers 9 bases. V dropped 6 bases and J dropped 2; count of bases not matched to a gene: 5. There are 14 residues in the CDR3. Per germline, CDR1 MDHEN and CDR2 SYDVKM. CDR3 in DNA: TGTGCCAGCAGGCCCGGGACAGGGACCTACGAGCAGTACTTC. The encoded protein is CASRPGTGTYEQYF.

The chain employs TRBV6-1 and TRBJ2-7; possibly TRBD2 for D (6 bases). From germline, CDR1 is MNHNS and CDR2 SASEGT. The CDR3 sequence is 17 residues long. Trimming removed 3 bases from V and 1 base from J, with 19 bases in between. The DNA for the CDR3 is TGTGCCAGCAGTGATGGACTACCGGGACGGGTATCCTACGAGCAGTACTTC. Residues: CASSDGLPGRVSYEQYF.

The chain carries TRBV5-1 and TRBJ2-7; a weak D match, TRBD1 (5 bases). V lost 5 bases, J lost 0 bases, and 12 bases lay in between. This CDR3 comprises 14 residues. The germline gives CDR1 SGHRS, CDR2 YFSETQ. The CDR3 loop is CASRGWTSSYEQYF. As DNA, the CDR3 is TGCGCCAGCAGAGGATGGACAAGCTCCTACGAGCAGTACTTC.

This clone was counted a single time. J is TRBJ2-1 and V is TRBV6-6; D possibly corresponds to TRBD2 (5 bases). In germline, CDR1 is MNHNY, CDR2 SVGAGI (reference sequence). The CDR3 has 13 amino acids. Trimming removed 2 bases at V and 9 bases at J, with 11 bases between. This CDR3 is CASSYGGGSEQFF. The CDR3 nucleotides read TGTGCCAGCAGTTACGGTGGCGGGTCTGAGCAGTTCTTC.

The chain recombines TRBV10-1 with TRBJ1-4; unclear D gene. This CDR3 region has 13 residues. In germline, CDR1 is WNHNN, CDR2 SYGVQD (reference sequence). The germline V and J ends were trimmed by 0 bases and 7 bases, with 6 bases remaining between them. CDR3 amino acids: CASSESNFEKLFF. The CDR3, as DNA: TGCGCCAGCAGTGAGTCCAACTTTGAAAAACTGTTTTTT.

As concerns this clone: Other DNA sequences in the same sample also yield this CDR3. This sequence joins TRBV9 and TRBJ1-2; D may be TRBD1 (5 bases). Germline V gene lookup returns CDR1 SGDLS and CDR2 YYNGEE. Trimming cost V 0 bases and J 5 bases, with 11 bases left between them. The CDR3 is made up of 14 amino acids. CDR3 amino acids: CASSVGGGVYGYTF. Here the CDR3 DNA reads TGTGCCAGCAGCGTAGGGGGCGGGGTGTATGGCTACACCTTC.

The J gene is TRBJ1-2, the V gene TRBV4-2, with D hard to call. The V gene lost 0 bases and the J gene lost 2 bases, with 7 bases spanning the gap. The CDR3 contains 14 residues. Germline lookup yields CDR1 LGHNA and CDR2 YNFKEQ. The CDR3, as DNA: TGTGCCAGCAGCCAAGAAGAGGGCAACTATGGCTACACCTTC. It is translated as CASSQEEGNYGYTF.

The genes are TRBV13 and TRBJ2-5, with 7 bases matching TRBD1. Trimming cost V 5 bases and J 3 bases; bases outside gene matches: 9. The CDR3 consists of 15 residues. The germline CDR1 and CDR2 sequences are PRHDT and FYEKMQ (reference sequence). This chain's CDR3 is CASSKTTGFEETQYF. Here the CDR3 DNA reads TGTGCCAGCAGCAAAACGACAGGGTTTGAAGAGACCCAGTACTTC.

J is TRBJ2-5 and V is TRBV4-1; TRBD1 aligns across 9 bases. Germline V gene lookup returns CDR1 MGHRA and CDR2 YSYEKL. With V trimmed by 5 bases and J by 3 bases, 10 bases remained unmatched. The CDR3 spans 16 residues. The DNA of the CDR3 is TGCGCCAGCAGCGTTTACAGGGGGCGTCTGGAAGAGACCCAGTACTTC. Translating gives CASSVYRGRLEETQYF.

V gene TRBV30 combines with J gene TRBJ2-2, with D unclear. This CDR3 is 13 amino acids long. Germline V gene lookup returns CDR1 GTSNPN and CDR2 SVGIG (reference sequence). Trimming stripped 2 bases from V and 5 bases from J, with 9 bases between. DNA for the CDR3: TGTGCCTGGAGTTGGATAGGGACCGGGGAGCTGTTTTTT. Translated: CAWSWIGTGELFF.

The CDR3 nucleotides read TGTGCCAGCAGCTGGGGACTAGCGGGAGGCAATGAGCAGTTCTTC. Its translation is CASSWGLAGGNEQFF. The chain uses TRBV13 and TRBJ2-1; 15 nucleotides agree with TRBD2. Germline trimming cut 4 bases from V and 6 bases from J; bases unmatched to any gene: 1. The CDR3 length is 15 residues. CDR1 is PRHDT, CDR2 FYEKMQ, per germline (reference sequence).

The chain is built from TRBV28 and TRBJ1-5; possibly TRBD1 for D (6 bases). The germline gives CDR1 MDHEN, CDR2 SYDVKM. This CDR3 contains 17 residues. Trimming left V 6 bases short and J 0 bases short, with 18 bases between. The CDR3 nucleotides read TGTGCCAGCAGGCCGCCATGGACAGTTAATAGCAATCAGCCCCAGCATTTT. Residues: CASRPPWTVNSNQPQHF. Supplemented by reference TRBV28 and TRBJ1-5, the full variable domain reads DVKVTQSSRYLVKRTGEKVFLECVQDMDHENMFWYRQDPGLGLRLIYFSYDVKMKEKGDIPEGYSVSREKKERFSLILESASTNQTSMYLCASRPPWTVNSNQPQHFGDGTRLSIL.

The chain has TRBV10-3 and TRBJ1-6; D gene unclear. The CDR3 has 13 amino acids. Trimming removed 2 bases at V and 10 bases at J, with 9 bases between. Germline V gene lookup returns CDR1 ENHRY and CDR2 SYGVKD. The CDR3: CAISEPLKSPLHF. The CDR3 nucleotides read TGTGCCATCAGTGAGCCTTTGAAATCACCCCTCCACTTT.

The CDR3 protein is CASSELPTGVPNYGYTF. In DNA form, the CDR3 reads TGCGCCAGCAGTGAGCTTCCGACAGGCGTTCCGAACTATGGCTACACCTTC. J is TRBJ1-2 and V is TRBV10-1, with D possibly TRBD1 on 6 matching bases. V was pared by 2 bases and J by 2 bases, with 18 bases between. This CDR3 is 17 amino acids long. The germline CDR1 and CDR2 sequences are WNHNN and SYGVQD (reference sequence).

This chain's CDR3 is CASSPGGMNTEAFF. The CDR3 bases are TGTGCCAGCAGCCCCGGGGGAATGAACACTGAAGCTTTCTTT. The V gene is TRBV7-6, the J gene TRBJ1-1; D perhaps matches TRBD1 (5 bases). The length of the CDR3 is 14 residues. From germline, CDR1 is SGHVS and CDR2 FNYEAQ. Trimming took off 5 bases at V and 0 bases at J, with 10 bases between the two ends.

This chain joins TRBV7-3 and TRBJ2-2; TRBD2 matches at 10 bases. V was pared by 5 bases and J by 7 bases, with 4 bases of the junction left unmatched. The CDR3 contains 14 residues. Germline V gene sequence: CDR1 SGHTA, CDR2 FQGTGA. In DNA, the CDR3 is TGTGCCAGCAGCGCTAGCGGGGGCGACGGGGAGCTGTTTTTT. It is translated as CASSASGGDGELFF.